The 10 T cell receptor beta chains presented below share a single source sample, sequenced in a study of vaccination effects on CD4 cells after COVID-19. What these receptors recognize is not known. Clones were sequenced by immunoSEQ multiplex PCR, and TCRdb holds only the in-frame ones, with some missing. In the table there are some 25,000 clones, roughly 80% of which are singletons. Expansion of antigen-specific CD4+ T cells with viral peptide pools was carried out by the ViraFEST assay before sequencing. Scientists isolated CD4+ T cells after a roughly ten-day culture period ended. Each person got two doses of an mRNA SARS-CoV-2 vaccine, BNT162b2 or mRNA-1273. The sample in question was CD4+ T cells from PBMCs cultured with SARS-CoV-2 spike peptides, obtained after COVID-19 vaccination. Source of these receptors: a human donor who received a COVID-19 vaccine.

The chain employs TRBV4-2 and TRBJ2-7; perhaps TRBD1 as D (6 bases). Germline values: CDR1 LGHNA, CDR2 YNFKEQ. This CDR3 is built from 16 residues. The V and J ends lost 0 bases and 1 base respectively, with 13 bases between them. The CDR3, as DNA: TGTGCCAGCAGCCAAGATCCGGACAGTTATTCCTACGAGCAGTACTTC. Translation: CASSQDPDSYSYEQYF.

The rearrangement joins TRBV5-6 to TRBJ1-3; D remains unclear. Trimming shortened V by 5 bases and J by 1 base, and 7 bases separated the two germline ends. The length of the CDR3 is 13 residues. Germline CDR1 and CDR2: SGHDT and YYEEEE. The CDR3 reads CASRQTSGNTIYF. DNA of the CDR3: TGTGCCAGCAGGCAAACATCTGGAAACACCATATATTTT.

This clone was detected only a few times. The chain couples TRBV10-1 to TRBJ2-5; D is perhaps TRBD2 (5 bases). The CDR3 has 13 residues. The germline V gene has CDR1 WNHNN and CDR2 SYGVQD (reference sequence). The V end lost 6 bases, the J end lost 2 bases, and 10 bases lay between the germline ends. CDR3 sequence (DNA): TGCGCCAGCAGCATGACTATACAAGAGACCCAGTACTTC. Amino acid sequence: CASSMTIQETQYF.

The chain has TRBV7-8 and TRBJ1-4; 10 bases are shared with TRBD1. This CDR3 is built from 15 residues. The trim removed 4 bases at V and 5 bases at J, leaving 4 bases unmatched. Germline assignment: CDR1 SGHVS and CDR2 FQNEAQ. The CDR3 nucleotides read TGTGCCAGCAGCTGGGGACAGGGGAAAAATGAAAAACTGTTTTTT. Translating it yields CASSWGQGKNEKLFF.

The CDR3 reads CASSLLGGAEETQYF. The CDR3 DNA follows: TGTGCCAGCTCACTACTTGGGGGGGCGGAGGAGACCCAGTACTTC. The chain employs TRBV18 and TRBJ2-5; tentative D call: TRBD2 (7 bases). Trimming left V 4 bases short and J 5 bases short, with 17 bases between. Germline CDR1 reads KGHSH; CDR2 reads LQKENI. The CDR3 loop spans 15 amino acids.

The gene calls are TRBV19 and TRBJ2-1; D gene unclear. Germline CDR1 and CDR2: LNHDA and SQIVND (reference sequence). Trimming removed 7 bases from V and 1 base from J, with 11 bases in between. The CDR3 contains 14 residues. Written as DNA, the CDR3 is TGTGCCAGTATAGCCGGGCCATCCTACAATGAGCAGTTCTTC. This sequence encodes CASIAGPSYNEQFF.

This chain uses TRBV9 with TRBJ2-2, with D uncertain. This CDR3 is built from 18 residues. The germline V and J ends were trimmed by 0 bases and 1 base, with 16 bases remaining between them. Germline V gene data show CDR1 as SGDLS and CDR2 as YYNGEE. Here the CDR3 reads CASSVASSTGQNTGELFF. DNA for the CDR3: TGTGCCAGCAGCGTAGCTTCAAGTACTGGCCAGAACACCGGGGAGCTGTTTTTT.

The chain uses TRBV5-1 and TRBJ2-1, with TRBD1 as a possible D gene (6 bases). CDR1 is SGHRS, CDR2 YFSETQ, per germline. The length of the CDR3 is 14 residues. Deletions cut 2 bases from V and 6 bases from J, with 12 bases between. The DNA for the CDR3 is TGCGCCAGCAGCTTATCAGGGGTTGGCAATGAGCAGTTCTTC. Translation: CASSLSGVGNEQFF.

The genes are TRBV30 and TRBJ2-7; D perhaps matches TRBD2 (5 bases). V lost 0 bases and J 11 bases, leaving 20 bases between the germline ends. In germline, CDR1 is GTSNPN, CDR2 SVGIG (reference sequence). The CDR3 is 14 residues long. The CDR3 is CAWSVRERARLEYF. The DNA of the CDR3 is TGTGCCTGGAGTGTACGGGAACGCGCCAGGCTTGAGTACTTC.

The chain couples TRBV6-5 to TRBJ2-7, with D maybe TRBD2 (6 bases). Germline loops: CDR1 MNHEY, CDR2 SVGAGI. The CDR3 consists of 15 residues. V was clipped by 4 bases and J by 3 bases, with 16 bases between them. CDR3 DNA: TGTGCCAGCAGTTCATCCTGGAGGGGTGACTACGAGCAGTACTTC. Residues: CASSSSWRGDYEQYF.